The 22 T cell receptor beta chains below all came from one sample that was sequenced in a study of CD8+ T cells in alopecia areata (dated by TCRdb to the late 2010s). Receptors were amplified or captured by the immunoSEQ multiplex PCR assay. For TCR sequencing, RNA was extracted from every sample and reverse transcribed into cDNA to serve as template. TCRdb carries this immuneACCESS record with in-frame sequences only. Its versions omit some clonotypes, under half of them owing to an unresolved V gene in the studies checked, with the rest unexplained. The sample profile shows about 64,000 clones; roughly 46% of them were found once. The top ten clonotypes cover approximately 50% of the sample. Source material: NKG2D-low CD8+ T cells sorted from blood. The intended sense of this specimen's cell subset or site label: sorted CD8+ NKG2D-low blood T cells. Receptors were obtained from a human donor with alopecia areata.

The rearrangement links TRBV27 to TRBJ2-7; 7 positions agree with TRBD1. There are 14 residues in the CDR3. The ends lost 5 bases at V and 0 bases at J; junction bases unmatched: 4. Germline V lookup: CDR1 MNHEY, CDR2 SMNVEV (reference sequence). CDR3 coding DNA: TGTGCCAGCAGTCCATGGGACAGCTCCTACGAGCAGTACTTC. Its protein product is CASSPWDSSYEQYF.

V and J are TRBV29-1 and TRBJ1-2; D is undetermined. The germline gives CDR1 SQVTM, CDR2 ANQGSEA. V was shortened by 0 bases and J by 6 bases, with 11 bases between the two germline ends. The CDR3 is 13 residues long. CDR3 sequence: CSVEERWQNGYTF. CDR3 bases: TGCAGCGTTGAAGAAAGGTGGCAGAATGGCTACACCTTC.

The V and J genes are TRBV29-1 and TRBJ2-5; 8 bases align to TRBD2. J gave up 2 bases and V 3 bases, and 8 bases lay outside the gene matches. This CDR3 has 15 amino acids. Per germline, CDR1 SQVTM and CDR2 ANQGSEA. Here the CDR3 DNA reads TGCAGCGTTGAGGACGGGGGGGGATGGCAAGAGACCCAGTACTTC. This sequence encodes CSVEDGGGWQETQYF.

This clone was counted only a few times. The V call is TRBV7-2, the J call TRBJ2-1, with D tentatively TRBD1 (5 bases). CDR1 and CDR2 (germline): SGHTA, FQGNSA. The CDR3 is 15 amino acids. The ends were cut back, 1 base at V and 9 bases at J, with 16 bases in the middle. Written as DNA, the CDR3 is TGTGCCAGCAGCTTAGGTTTGGGGCGGTCCATTGAGCAGTTCTTC. This translates into CASSLGLGRSIEQFF.

V is TRBV7-9 and J is TRBJ2-7, with 7 bases aligning to TRBD1. Germline values: CDR1 SEHNR, CDR2 FQNEAQ (reference sequence). The CDR3 is 13 amino acids. V dropped 4 bases and J dropped 4; count of bases not matched to a gene: 4. The CDR3 nucleotides read TGTGCCAGCAGCTGGCGACAGGGATACGAGCAGTACTTC. This gives the protein CASSWRQGYEQYF.

This clone has only one observation. The chain employs TRBV9 and TRBJ2-6; no firm D call. The CDR3 sequence is 17 residues long. Deletions cut 3 bases from V and 0 bases from J, with 13 bases between. CDR1 is SGDLS, CDR2 YYNGEE, per germline. CDR3 bases: TGTGCCAGCAGCGCCCCTCTAATTGCCTCTGGGGCCAACGTCCTGACTTTC. Its translation: CASSAPLIASGANVLTF. Full variable domain (remainder filled in from reference TRBV9 and TRBJ2-6): DSGVTQTPKHLITATGQRVTLRCSPRSGDLSVYWYQQSLDQGLQFLIQYYNGEERAKGNILERFSAQQFPDLHSELNLSSLELGDSALYFCASSAPLIASGANVLTFGAGSRLTVL.

This chain uses TRBV30 with TRBJ2-6, with 11 bases identical to TRBD1. This CDR3 region has 17 residues. The V gene end was trimmed by 3 bases and the J gene end by 0 bases; junction bases not matched to a gene: 4. The germline gives CDR1 GTSNPN, CDR2 SVGIG (reference sequence). The DNA for the CDR3 is TGTGCCTGGAGAAGAGGGACAGGGGGCTCTGGGGCCAACGTCCTGACTTTC. Residues: CAWRRGTGGSGANVLTF.

The chain links TRBV13 to TRBJ2-1; perhaps TRBD1 as D (7 bases). Trimming took off 0 bases at V and 9 bases at J, with 18 bases between the two ends. In germline, CDR1 is PRHDT, CDR2 FYEKMQ (reference sequence). The CDR3 contains 16 residues. CDR3: CASSLGSARGDLEQFF. The CDR3 coding sequence is TGTGCCAGCAGCTTAGGTTCGGCCAGGGGGGACCTTGAGCAGTTCTTC.

The chain uses TRBV28 and TRBJ2-2; TRBD1 aligns across 7 bases. The CDR3 extends over 14 amino acids. The V segment lost 5 bases and the J segment 7 bases; nucleotides outside the gene matches: 7. Germline V gene sequence: CDR1 MDHEN, CDR2 SYDVKM. CDR3 sequence: CASSHRTGSGELFF. The CDR3 nucleotides are TGTGCCAGCAGTCATCGGACAGGTAGCGGGGAGCTGTTTTTT.

The chain combines TRBV29-1 with TRBJ2-7; 8 nucleotides agree with TRBD1. Trimming at V came to 7 bases and at J to 4 bases, leaving 3 bases not matched to a gene. Germline V CDR1 and CDR2: SQVTM, ANQGSEA. The CDR3 is made up of 11 amino acids. CDR3 in DNA: TGCAGCGGGACAGGGAGGTACGAGCAGTACTTC. Its translation: CSGTGRYEQYF.

This clone was counted a few times. V usage is TRBV7-9 and J usage is TRBJ2-5; D unclear. Germline CDR1 SEHNR, CDR2 FQNEAQ (reference sequence). The CDR3 totals 14 residues. The V end was cut by 1 base, the J end by 0 bases, with 6 bases between. The CDR3 reads CASSLVEYQETQYF. The CDR3, as DNA: TGTGCCAGCAGCTTAGTGGAGTACCAAGAGACCCAGTACTTC.

This clone was observed a few times. V gene TRBV7-9 combines with J gene TRBJ2-6, with D tentatively TRBD2 (6 bases). Looked up from germline, CDR1 is SEHNR and CDR2 is FQNEAQ (reference sequence). The V and J ends lost 8 bases and 4 bases respectively, with 9 bases between them. There are 13 residues in the CDR3. The CDR3 region is CASGAGGANVLTF. The CDR3 nucleotides read TGTGCCAGCGGGGCGGGAGGGGCCAACGTCCTGACTTTC.

The rearrangement joins TRBV30 to TRBJ2-3, with TRBD1 matching over 8 bases. Germline lookup yields CDR1 GTSNPN and CDR2 SVGIG (reference sequence). V was pared by 5 bases and J by 1 base, with 5 bases of the junction left unmatched. CDR3 length: 14 residues. The chain's CDR3 is CAWRTGIGTDTQYF. CDR3 DNA: TGTGCCTGGCGGACAGGGATAGGCACAGATACGCAGTATTTT.

The rearrangement joins TRBV2 to TRBJ2-3; perhaps TRBD1 as D (5 bases). Trimming removed 2 bases from V and 1 base from J, with 13 bases in between. The CDR3 is 16 amino acids. Germline CDR1 reads SNHLY; CDR2 reads FYNNEI. The CDR3 nucleotides read TGTGCCAGCAGTGAATTTCAGGGTGGGCGCACAGATACGCAGTATTTT. This codes for CASSEFQGGRTDTQYF.

The rearrangement links TRBV9 to TRBJ2-5, with D perhaps assigned TRBD1 or TRBD2 (6 bases each). The CDR3 totals 18 residues. With 4 bases removed from V and 0 bases from J, the gap between germline ends came to 22 bases. The germline V gene has CDR1 SGDLS and CDR2 YYNGEE. CDR3 sequence reads: CASSPPRRGELYQETQYF. In nucleotides, the CDR3 is TGTGCCAGCAGCCCTCCCCGTAGGGGGGAATTGTACCAAGAGACCCAGTACTTC.

The J gene is TRBJ2-3, the V gene TRBV6-4; the D gene could be TRBD1 or TRBD2 (5 bases each). The CDR3 has 16 residues. Trimming stripped 2 bases from V and 0 bases from J, with 12 bases between. Germline CDR1 is MRHNA and CDR2 is SNTAGT. CDR3 loop: CASSDSPEGSTDTQYF. Written as DNA, the CDR3 is TGTGCCAGCAGTGACAGTCCCGAGGGGAGCACAGATACGCAGTATTTT.

CDR3 protein: CASSEREKTQYF. The CDR3, as DNA: TGTGCCAGCAGTGAAAGGGAGAAGACCCAGTACTTC. The chain has TRBV25-1 and TRBJ2-5; tentative D call: TRBD2 (5 bases). From germline, CDR1 is MGHDK and CDR2 SYGVNS. This CDR3 is built from 12 residues. The germline V and J ends were trimmed by 2 bases and 6 bases, with 7 bases remaining between them.

This clone was seen only a few times. The chain joins TRBV29-1 to TRBJ1-2; D unresolved. The ends were cut back, 4 bases at V and 7 bases at J, with 10 bases in the middle. The germline gives CDR1 SQVTM, CDR2 ANQGSEA. CDR3 size: 11 residues. The CDR3 DNA is TGCAGCGTTGCTGGCCGGGCTGGCTACACCTTC. As protein: CSVAGRAGYTF.

The chain links TRBV27 to TRBJ1-1, with no clear D. The CDR3 contains 14 residues. Germline V lookup: CDR1 MNHEY, CDR2 SMNVEV (reference sequence). The germline V and J ends were trimmed by 5 bases and 7 bases, with 17 bases remaining between them. As DNA, the CDR3 is TGTGCCAGCAGTCCCTCACTGGTACGGATTGAAGCTTTCTTT. This translates into CASSPSLVRIEAFF.

The CDR3 region is CASSPGERRGYGYTF. CDR3 nucleotides: TGTGCCAGCTCACCGGGGGAGAGGAGAGGCTATGGCTACACCTTC. This chain links TRBV18 with TRBJ1-2, with a possible D match to TRBD1 (5 bases). This CDR3 comprises 15 residues. V was cut by 3 bases and J by 4 bases, with 15 bases left in between. Germline V gene lookup returns CDR1 KGHSH and CDR2 LQKENI.

A few counts support this clone. The chain recombines TRBV27 with TRBJ2-7; 9 bases align to TRBD1. V shed 5 bases, J shed 6 bases, and the junction held 5 bases outside the gene matches. The CDR3 has 13 amino acids. Per the germline V gene, CDR1 is MNHEY and CDR2 is SMNVEV (reference sequence). CDR3 nucleotide sequence: TGTGCCAGCAGTCTCGGACAGGGGACCGAGCAGTACTTC. Translation: CASSLGQGTEQYF.

This clone was picked up a small number of times. This chain joins TRBV27 and TRBJ1-2; TRBD1 agrees at 7 bases. The CDR3 is 15 residues long. V trimming: 6 bases; J trimming: 0 bases; junction bases outside the gene matches: 7. The germline CDR1 and CDR2 sequences are MNHEY and SMNVEV (reference sequence). CDR3 coding DNA: TGTGCCAGCAGGACAGGGTCCTTTCCTAACTATGGCTACACCTTC. Protein product: CASRTGSFPNYGYTF.